The 5 T cell receptor beta chains given below trace back to one sample, sequenced in a study of identical twins. MiXCR, run by TCRdb on the 5' RACE reads, gives a single entry per CDR3 protein. Of under 1 million distinct CDR3 sequences listed, around an eighth are singletons. The same sample was also used in a study of yellow fever vaccine responses in identical twins.

The sequenced material came from PBMCs. The receptors derive from a woman aged 18-30 years in good health.

The sample holds a few counts of this clonotype. The chain employs TRBV7-9 and TRBJ2-1, with 7 bases aligning to TRBD2. CDR1 and CDR2 (germline): SEHNR, FQNEAQ (reference sequence). The CDR3 is 17 residues long. The V and J ends lost 1 base and 7 bases, in that order; junction bases with no gene match: 13. The CDR3 DNA is TGTGCCAGCAGCTTAGATCAGTTGGCGGGAGCTATAAATGAGCAGTTCTTC. It is translated as CASSLDQLAGAINEQFF.

This clonotype has at least ten counts. The V and J genes are TRBV24-1 and TRBJ2-3, with TRBD2 matching 10 bases. The CDR3 runs 16 residues. The junction had 6 bases not matched to a gene; V was cut back by 4 bases and J by 3 bases. Germline CDR1 and CDR2: KGHDR and SFDVKD. The CDR3, as DNA: TGTGCCACCAGTGAGGTAGCGGGAGGACCAACAGATACGCAGTATTTT. Protein sequence: CATSEVAGGPTDTQYF.

This sequence joins TRBV2 and TRBJ2-1; 11 nucleotides align to TRBD2. The CDR3 has 15 amino acids. The ends lost 7 bases at V and 6 bases at J; junction bases unmatched: 8. Germline CDR1 and CDR2: SNHLY and FYNNEI. The CDR3 nucleotides read TGTGCCAGCAAACCGGGACTAGCGGCTGTCAATGAGCAGTTCTTC. Residues: CASKPGLAAVNEQFF.

This chain uses TRBV11-2 with TRBJ2-7; D is uncertain. CDR3 size: 11 residues. Germline V gene sequence: CDR1 SGHAT, CDR2 FQNNGV. The germline V and J ends were trimmed by 3 bases and 6 bases, with 6 bases remaining between them. The CDR3 region is CASSLWGEQYV. The CDR3, as DNA: TGTGCCAGCAGCTTGTGGGGCGAGCAGTACGTC.

The chain carries TRBV12-5 and TRBJ2-1, with TRBD2 identical over 10 bases. The CDR3 extends over 19 amino acids. Per germline, CDR1 LGHNT and CDR2 FRNRAP. V lost 3 bases, J lost 3 bases, and 14 bases stayed unmatched. CDR3 residues: CASGFAGTSAKGGYNEQFF. The CDR3 DNA sequence: TGTGCTAGTGGTTTTGCCGGGACTAGCGCAAAAGGTGGCTACAATGAGCAGTTCTTC.